The 31 T cell receptor beta chains below were found in one sample sequenced in a study of T cells expressing NK-cell markers. TCRdb re-called the 5' RACE reads and gives one entry per CDR3 protein, without DNA. This table lists about 430,000 distinct CDR3 sequences. The sequenced sample consisted of blood T cells: a sorted CD56 or NKG2C T cell subset, CD4+ or CD8+ T cells, or bulk PBMC T cells (not recorded which). These receptors were taken from a woman between 45 and 60 years old in good health.

The CDR3 loop reads CASSQVRGGGSYNEQFF. This chain joins TRBV3-1 and TRBJ2-1. The CDR3 is made up of 17 amino acids. Germline CDR1 and CDR2: LGHDT and YNNKEL (reference sequence).

CDR3 sequence reads: CASSSPDTQYF. The chain combines TRBV6-6 with TRBJ2-3. Germline V CDR1 and CDR2: MNHNY, SVGAGI (reference sequence). CDR3 size: 11 residues.

The chain carries TRBV7-9 and TRBJ2-5; without DNA, the TCRdb call of TRBD1 cannot be checked. CDR3 length equals 18 residues. Germline V CDR1 and CDR2: SEHNR, FQNEAQ (reference sequence). This CDR3 reads CASSTSGQSHHAQETQYF.

The J gene is TRBJ2-1, the V gene TRBV11-2; absent DNA, TCRdb's TRBD1 call cannot be checked. This CDR3 has 15 amino acids. Germline CDR1 SGHAT, CDR2 FQNNGV. CDR3 sequence: CASSLSSSGTNEQFF.

CDR3 sequence: CASSPSGRGAGNYGYTF. The chain uses TRBV27 and TRBJ1-2; TCRdb reports TRBD1, a call that lacks DNA to check it against. This CDR3 region has 17 residues. Germline CDR1 and CDR2: MNHEY and SMNVEV (reference sequence).

The chain employs TRBV14 and TRBJ1-2; no DNA is available, so the TRBD1 call from TCRdb remains unchecked. Germline V gene data show CDR1 as SGHDN and CDR2 as FVKESK. The CDR3 runs to 12 residues. CDR3 sequence reads: CASSPNGRGYTF.

The chain couples TRBV12-3 or TRBV12-4 to TRBJ1-2; the D call from TCRdb, TRBD1, cannot be confirmed without DNA. The CDR3 extends over 16 amino acids. This chain's CDR3 is CASSFTTGARNYGYTF.

V is TRBV7-9 and J is TRBJ1-1. The CDR3 has 14 amino acids. Germline CDR1 is SEHNR and CDR2 is FQNEAQ (reference sequence). The CDR3 reads CASSLGDARAEAFF.

J is TRBJ2-7 and V is TRBV10-3. Germline values: CDR1 ENHRY, CDR2 SYGVKD. This CDR3 spans 15 amino acids. The CDR3: CAISTQTQILIEQYF.

The rearrangement links TRBV5-8 to TRBJ2-1; TCRdb calls TRBD2, which cannot be checked without DNA. The germline V gene has CDR1 SGHTS and CDR2 YDEGEE. The CDR3 extends over 16 amino acids. This chain's CDR3 is CASTQMGLASRDEQFF.

The genes are TRBV20-1 and TRBJ2-4; as DNA is missing, the TRBD2 call by TCRdb cannot be tested. CDR3 length: 14 residues. CDR1 and CDR2 from the germline V gene are DFQATT and SNEGSKA (reference sequence). The CDR3 protein is CSAGDLSDKNIQYF.

V and J are TRBV5-1 and TRBJ2-2. The CDR3 covers 14 residues. Per germline, CDR1 SGHRS and CDR2 YFSETQ. The CDR3 region is CASGDLRNTGELFF.

The chain links TRBV4-1 to TRBJ2-7; TCRdb's assignment of TRBD2 cannot be checked, as there is no DNA. In germline, CDR1 is MGHRA, CDR2 YSYEKL. This CDR3 comprises 17 residues. CDR3 amino acids: CASSQVGRQTSNYEQYF.

The CDR3 sequence is CSASGTSGGGYTF. The chain uses TRBV20-1 and TRBJ1-2. Germline CDR1 is DFQATT and CDR2 is SNEGSKA (reference sequence). The CDR3 extends over 13 amino acids.

This CDR3 reads CASSATSASTGELFF. The chain carries TRBV5-1 and TRBJ2-2; TCRdb's D call of TRBD2 is untestable without DNA. The CDR3 has 15 residues. CDR1 SGHRS and CDR2 YFSETQ come from the germline V gene.

The V call is TRBV12-3 or TRBV12-4, the J call TRBJ2-3; TCRdb gives TRBD1 as the D gene, but with no DNA this cannot be confirmed. CDR3 length: 14 amino acids. CDR3 region: CASNPWGRRDTQYF.

V gene TRBV5-1 combines with J gene TRBJ1-1. The CDR3 consists of 15 residues. Germline-derived CDR1 and CDR2 are SGHRS and YFSETQ. CDR3 sequence: CASSLDPSPDSEAFF.

This rearrangement joins TRBV5-1 to TRBJ2-7; TCRdb indicates TRBD2, and absent DNA this call remains unverified. CDR1 and CDR2 from the germline V gene are SGHRS and YFSETQ. The CDR3 extends over 21 amino acids. The CDR3: CASRIRYRATRLAGSEDEQYF.

The gene calls are TRBV4-1 and TRBJ1-5. Germline V gives CDR1 MGHRA, CDR2 YSYEKL. The CDR3 is 15 amino acids. The CDR3 here is CASSHDRTAFRPQHF.

The gene calls are TRBV11-2 and TRBJ2-7; TCRdb's assignment of TRBD2 cannot be checked, as there is no DNA. This CDR3 is 13 amino acids long. The germline gives CDR1 SGHAT, CDR2 FQNNGV. CDR3: CASSFWLADEQYF.

The chain joins TRBV3-1 to TRBJ2-3; TCRdb reports TRBD2, a call that lacks DNA to check it against. Germline V gene sequence: CDR1 LGHDT, CDR2 YNNKEL (reference sequence). CDR3 length: 14 amino acids. The CDR3 region is CASSQAGRPGTQYF.

The rearrangement uses TRBV7-3 and TRBJ2-1; TCRdb calls TRBD1, which cannot be checked without DNA. Germline-derived CDR1 and CDR2 are SGHTA and FQGTGA. This CDR3 has 15 amino acids. This chain's CDR3 is CASSLVPGGYNEQFF.

V is TRBV3-1 and J is TRBJ2-1; TCRdb selects TRBD2, and the lack of DNA leaves this call unchecked. The CDR3 contains 14 residues. Germline V gene data show CDR1 as LGHDT and CDR2 as YNNKEL (reference sequence). CDR3 amino acids: CASSQGGALPEQFF.

The V call is TRBV6-6, the J call TRBJ2-1; with no DNA, the TCRdb D assignment of TRBD1 cannot be verified. CDR3 length equals 19 residues. Germline V gene data show CDR1 as MNHNY and CDR2 as SVGAGI (reference sequence). The CDR3 loop is CASSYSRGIRQGGYNEQFF.

This chain uses TRBV5-1 with TRBJ2-6. This CDR3 contains 17 residues. Per the germline V gene, CDR1 is SGHRS and CDR2 is YFSETQ. The CDR3 reads CASSSGQVPSGANVLTF.

The V and J genes are TRBV20-1 and TRBJ1-5. In germline, CDR1 is DFQATT, CDR2 SNEGSKA (reference sequence). The CDR3 extends over 15 amino acids. The CDR3 sequence: CSASMGIDSNQPQHF.

The rearrangement uses TRBV28 and TRBJ1-1. Germline-derived CDR1 and CDR2 are MDHEN and SYDVKM. This CDR3 comprises 14 residues. CDR3 protein: CASSLTGRQGDAFF. Filled out from reference TRBV28 and TRBJ1-1, the complete variable domain reads DVKVTQSSRYLVKRTGEKVFLECVQDMDHENMFWYRQDPGLGLRLIYFSYDVKMKEKGDIPEGYSVSREKKERFSLILESASTNQTSMYLCASSLTGRQGDAFFGQGTRLTVV.

The J gene is TRBJ2-1, the V gene TRBV3-1; as DNA is missing, the TRBD2 call by TCRdb cannot be tested. The CDR3 loop spans 17 amino acids. CDR1 and CDR2 (germline): LGHDT, YNNKEL (reference sequence). CDR3 in amino acids: CASSQRLGRASYNEQFF.

The V and J genes are TRBV7-6 and TRBJ1-2. The CDR3 has 11 residues. From germline, CDR1 is SGHVS and CDR2 FNYEAQ. CDR3: CASSLNQVYTF.

V usage is TRBV12-3 or TRBV12-4 and J usage is TRBJ2-7; TCRdb returns TRBD1, unconfirmable since there is no DNA. CDR3 length: 15 amino acids. The chain's CDR3 is CASSPRGGGALEQYF.

This rearrangement joins TRBV10-1 to TRBJ1-4; TCRdb returns TRBD1, unconfirmable since there is no DNA. The CDR3 extends over 14 amino acids. From germline, CDR1 is WNHNN and CDR2 SYGVQD (reference sequence). CDR3 residues: CASSQQGVGEKLFF.